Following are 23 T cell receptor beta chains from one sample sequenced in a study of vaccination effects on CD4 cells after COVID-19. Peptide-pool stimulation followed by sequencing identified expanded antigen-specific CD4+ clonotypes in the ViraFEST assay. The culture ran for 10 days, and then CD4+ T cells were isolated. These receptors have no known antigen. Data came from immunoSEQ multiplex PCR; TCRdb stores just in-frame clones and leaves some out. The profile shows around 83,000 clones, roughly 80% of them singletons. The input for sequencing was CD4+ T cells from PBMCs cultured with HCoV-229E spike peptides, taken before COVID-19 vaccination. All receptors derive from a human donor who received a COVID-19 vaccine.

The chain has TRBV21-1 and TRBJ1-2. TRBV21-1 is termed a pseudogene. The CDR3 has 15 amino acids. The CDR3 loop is CASSPHRVFRYGYTF. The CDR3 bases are TGTGCCAGCAGCCCTCATCGGGTGTTTCGCTATGGCTACACCTTC.

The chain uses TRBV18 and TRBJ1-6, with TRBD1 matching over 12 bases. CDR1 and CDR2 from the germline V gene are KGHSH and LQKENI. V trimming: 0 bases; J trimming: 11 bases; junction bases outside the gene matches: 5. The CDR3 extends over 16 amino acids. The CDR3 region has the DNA TGTGCCAGCTCACCACCCGGGACAGGGGGCTACACACCCCTCCACTTT. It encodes CASSPPGTGGYTPLHF.

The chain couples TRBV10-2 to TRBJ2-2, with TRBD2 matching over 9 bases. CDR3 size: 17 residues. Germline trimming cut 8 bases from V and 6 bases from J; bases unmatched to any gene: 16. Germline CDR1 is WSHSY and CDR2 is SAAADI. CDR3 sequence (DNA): TGCGCCAGCTCGGTCCCTACGCGGGGGGGCAGTTCCGGGGAGCTGTTTTTT. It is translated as CASSVPTRGGSSGELFF.

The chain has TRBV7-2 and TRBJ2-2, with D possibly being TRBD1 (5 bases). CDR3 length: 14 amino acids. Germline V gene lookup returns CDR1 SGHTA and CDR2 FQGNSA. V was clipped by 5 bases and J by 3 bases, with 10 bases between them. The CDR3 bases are TGTGCCAGCAGCCCAGACAGAGACACCGGGGAGCTGTTTTTT. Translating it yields CASSPDRDTGELFF.

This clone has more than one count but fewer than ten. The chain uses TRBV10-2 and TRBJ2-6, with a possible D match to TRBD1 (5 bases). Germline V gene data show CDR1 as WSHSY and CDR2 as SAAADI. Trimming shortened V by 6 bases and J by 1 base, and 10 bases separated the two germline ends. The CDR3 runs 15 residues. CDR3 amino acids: CASRIQGSGANVLTF. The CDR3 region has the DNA TGCGCCAGCAGAATTCAGGGTTCTGGGGCCAACGTCCTGACTTTC.

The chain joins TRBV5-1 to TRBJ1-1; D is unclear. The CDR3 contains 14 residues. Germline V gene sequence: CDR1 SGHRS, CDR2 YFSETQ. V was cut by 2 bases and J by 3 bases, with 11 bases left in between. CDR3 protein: CASSFSGRDTEAFF. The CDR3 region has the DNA TGCGCCAGCAGCTTTTCGGGGAGAGACACTGAAGCTTTCTTT.

For the CDR3, the DNA is TGCGCCAGCAGAGAGGCCGTAGTTGGTGAAGCTTTCTTT. Protein: CASREAVVGEAFF. This chain uses TRBV10-1 with TRBJ1-1; D is unclear. V was pared by 6 bases and J by 7 bases, with 15 bases between. CDR3 length: 13 residues. The germline gives CDR1 WNHNN, CDR2 SYGVQD (reference sequence).

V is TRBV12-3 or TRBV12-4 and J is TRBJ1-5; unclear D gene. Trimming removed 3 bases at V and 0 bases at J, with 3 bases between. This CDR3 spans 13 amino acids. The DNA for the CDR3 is TGTGCCAGCAGTTTTAATAGCAATCAGCCCCAGCATTTT. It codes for CASSFNSNQPQHF.

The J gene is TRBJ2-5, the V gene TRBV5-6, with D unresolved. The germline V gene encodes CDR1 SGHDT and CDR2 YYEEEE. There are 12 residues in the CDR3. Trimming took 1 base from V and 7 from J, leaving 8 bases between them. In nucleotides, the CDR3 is TGTGCCAGCAGCTTGCGCCCGATGACCCAGTACTTC. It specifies CASSLRPMTQYF.

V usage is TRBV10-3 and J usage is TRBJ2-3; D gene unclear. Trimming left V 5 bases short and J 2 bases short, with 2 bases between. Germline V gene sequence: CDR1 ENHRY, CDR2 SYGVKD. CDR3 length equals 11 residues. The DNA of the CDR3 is TGTGCCATCAGTAACACAGATACGCAGTATTTT. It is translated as CAISNTDTQYF.

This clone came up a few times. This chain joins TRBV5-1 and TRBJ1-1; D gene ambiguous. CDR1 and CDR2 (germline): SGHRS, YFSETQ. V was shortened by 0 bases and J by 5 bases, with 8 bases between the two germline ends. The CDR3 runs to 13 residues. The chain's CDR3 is CASSLEPRTEAFF. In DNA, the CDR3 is TGCGCCAGCAGCTTGGAACCGAGAACTGAAGCTTTCTTT.

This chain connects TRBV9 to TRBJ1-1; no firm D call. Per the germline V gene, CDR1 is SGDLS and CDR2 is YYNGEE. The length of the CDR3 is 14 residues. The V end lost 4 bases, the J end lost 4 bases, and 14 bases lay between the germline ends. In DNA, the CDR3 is TGTGCCAGCAGCCCCTACGGCCGAGTCACTGAAGCTTTCTTT. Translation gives CASSPYGRVTEAFF.

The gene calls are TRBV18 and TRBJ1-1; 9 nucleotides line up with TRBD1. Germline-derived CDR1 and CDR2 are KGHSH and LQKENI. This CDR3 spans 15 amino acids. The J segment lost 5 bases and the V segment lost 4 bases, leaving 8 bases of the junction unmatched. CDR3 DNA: TGTGCCAGCTCACTACAACAGGGGGCGAGAACTGAAGCTTTCTTT. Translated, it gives CASSLQQGARTEAFF.

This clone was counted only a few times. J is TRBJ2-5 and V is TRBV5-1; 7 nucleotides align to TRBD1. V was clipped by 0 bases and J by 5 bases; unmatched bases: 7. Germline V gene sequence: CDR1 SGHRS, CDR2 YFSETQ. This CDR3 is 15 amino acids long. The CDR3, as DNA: TGCGCCAGCAGCTTGGTACAGGGGTTGGATGAGACCCAGTACTTC. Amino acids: CASSLVQGLDETQYF.

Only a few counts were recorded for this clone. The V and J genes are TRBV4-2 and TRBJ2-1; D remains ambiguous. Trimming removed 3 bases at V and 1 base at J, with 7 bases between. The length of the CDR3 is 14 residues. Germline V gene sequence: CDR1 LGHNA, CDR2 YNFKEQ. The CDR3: CASSQGQSYNEQFF. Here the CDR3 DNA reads TGTGCCAGCAGCCAGGGCCAGTCCTACAATGAGCAGTTCTTC.

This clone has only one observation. DNA for the CDR3: TGTGCCAGCTCGGGGCAGAGCACAGATACGCAGTATTTT. Encoded protein: CASSGQSTDTQYF. The chain has TRBV18 and TRBJ2-3; possible D gene TRBD1, 5 bases. The CDR3 length is 13 residues. V lost 6 bases and J lost 0, with 7 bases in between. Looked up from germline, CDR1 is KGHSH and CDR2 is LQKENI.

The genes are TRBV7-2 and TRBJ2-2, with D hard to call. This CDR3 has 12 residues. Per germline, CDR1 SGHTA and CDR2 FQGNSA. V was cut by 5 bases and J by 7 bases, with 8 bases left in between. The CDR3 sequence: CASSPYGGELFF. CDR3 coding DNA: TGTGCCAGCAGCCCCTACGGCGGGGAGCTGTTTTTT.

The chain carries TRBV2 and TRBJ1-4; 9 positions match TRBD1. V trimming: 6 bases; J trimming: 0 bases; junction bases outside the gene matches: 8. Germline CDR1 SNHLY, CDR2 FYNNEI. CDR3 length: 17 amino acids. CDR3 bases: TGTGCCAGCAGAGACTCGGGACAGGGTGCAACTAATGAAAAACTGTTTTTT. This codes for CASRDSGQGATNEKLFF.

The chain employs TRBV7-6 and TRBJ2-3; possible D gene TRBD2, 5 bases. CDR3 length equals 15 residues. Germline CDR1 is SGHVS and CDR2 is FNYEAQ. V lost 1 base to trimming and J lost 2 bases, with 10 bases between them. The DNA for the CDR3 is TGTGCCAGCAGCTTAGTTTCCGGGGTCACAGATACGCAGTATTTT. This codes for CASSLVSGVTDTQYF.

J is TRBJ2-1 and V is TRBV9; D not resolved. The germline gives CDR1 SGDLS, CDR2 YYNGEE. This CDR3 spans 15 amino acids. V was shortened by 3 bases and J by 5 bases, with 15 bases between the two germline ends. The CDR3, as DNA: TGTGCCAGCAGCGCGTCACAGATCCTCAACAATGAGCAGTTCTTC. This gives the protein CASSASQILNNEQFF.

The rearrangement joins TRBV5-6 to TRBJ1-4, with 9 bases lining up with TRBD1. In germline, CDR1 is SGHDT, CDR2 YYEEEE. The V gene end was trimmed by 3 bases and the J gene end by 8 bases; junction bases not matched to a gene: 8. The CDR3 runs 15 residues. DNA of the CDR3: TGTGCCAGCAGCTGGGGACAGGGTCCGGGAGAAAAACTGTTTTTT. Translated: CASSWGQGPGEKLFF.

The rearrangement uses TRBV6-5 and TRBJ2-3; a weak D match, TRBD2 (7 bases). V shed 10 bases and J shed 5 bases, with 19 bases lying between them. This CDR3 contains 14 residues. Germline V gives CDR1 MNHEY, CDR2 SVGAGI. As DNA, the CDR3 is TGTGCCACCCTTCAAGGGGGGGGCGAAGATACGCAGTATTTT. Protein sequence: CATLQGGGEDTQYF.

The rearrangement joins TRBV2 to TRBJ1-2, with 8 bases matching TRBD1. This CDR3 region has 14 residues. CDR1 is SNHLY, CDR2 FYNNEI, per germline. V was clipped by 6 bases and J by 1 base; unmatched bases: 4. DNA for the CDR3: TGTGCCAGCAGGGGACAGGCAATTAACTATGGCTACACCTTC. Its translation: CASRGQAINYGYTF.